Shown below are 17 T cell receptor beta chains from a single sample sequenced in a study of Graves' ophthalmopathy and Graves' hyperthyroidism. RNA transcripts served as template for amplifying TCR beta CDR3 sequences. Second-round multiplex PCR came after a first-round RT-PCR that employed HTBI primers. One entry per CDR3 protein results from TCRdb running MiXCR on the multiplex PCR reads. Among around 1,200,000 distinct CDR3 sequences listed, about 35% were seen once. Material for sequencing was peripheral blood or thyroid tissue (not recorded which). The receptors here all came from an adult man with Graves' hyperthyroidism.

This clonotype was picked up many times. V usage is TRBV5-1 and J usage is TRBJ1-4; D gene uncertain. V lost 1 base, J lost 8 bases, and 12 bases lay in between. The CDR3 covers 14 residues. Germline loops: CDR1 SGHRS, CDR2 YFSETQ. Written as DNA, the CDR3 is TGCGCCAGCAGCTTGAGGGAGGGAACCGAAAAACTGTTTTTT. Its translation is CASSLREGTEKLFF.

In this sample, this clonotype turned up many times. The chain employs TRBV2 and TRBJ2-7; 8 bases line up with TRBD2. The junction had 6 bases not matched to a gene; V was cut back by 6 bases and J by 5 bases. The germline V gene has CDR1 SNHLY and CDR2 FYNNEI. The CDR3 has 13 residues. CDR3: CASRGTSRDEQYF. CDR3 nucleotide sequence: TGTGCCAGCAGAGGGACTAGTAGAGACGAGCAGTACTTC.

This sequence joins TRBV5-1 and TRBJ1-4; 7 bases fit TRBD1. CDR3 length: 14 amino acids. Germline V lookup: CDR1 SGHRS, CDR2 YFSETQ. Germline trimming cut 2 bases from V and 7 bases from J; bases unmatched to any gene: 5. CDR3 amino acids: CASSFGRGAEKLFF. CDR3 nucleotides: TGCGCCAGCAGCTTTGGCAGGGGGGCTGAAAAACTGTTTTTT.

The V gene is TRBV2, the J gene TRBJ1-5; 11 positions agree with TRBD1. Germline CDR1 and CDR2: SNHLY and FYNNEI. With V trimmed by 8 bases and J by 6 bases, 6 bases remained unmatched. The CDR3 sequence is 14 residues long. As DNA, the CDR3 is TGTGCCAGCGGGGGACAGGGGGTGGGTCAGCCCCAGCATTTT. Translation gives CASGGQGVGQPQHF.

V and J are TRBV7-6 and TRBJ2-7; TRBD1 agrees at 9 bases. CDR3 length equals 16 residues. V trimming: 9 bases; J trimming: 5 bases; junction bases outside the gene matches: 17. Germline V gene sequence: CDR1 SGHVS, CDR2 FNYEAQ. In nucleotides, the CDR3 is TGTGCCAGTAGTATAAATACCGGGACAGGGCCCCACGAGCAGTACTTC. Its protein product is CASSINTGTGPHEQYF.

Ten or more counts support this clonotype. The genes are TRBV7-9 and TRBJ2-7; TRBD1 might be the D (5 bases). Deletions cut 8 bases from V and 2 bases from J, with 10 bases between. Germline CDR1 SEHNR, CDR2 FQNEAQ (reference sequence). The length of the CDR3 is 12 residues. This chain's CDR3 is CASGAGPYEQYF. The DNA for the CDR3 is TGTGCCAGCGGGGCAGGTCCCTACGAGCAGTACTTC. The complete variable domain, with remaining parts taken from reference TRBV7-9 and TRBJ2-7, reads DTGVSQNPRHKITKRGQNVTFRCDPISEHNRLYWYRQTLGQGPEFLTYFQNEAQLEKSRLLSDRFSAERPKGSFSTLEIQRTEQGDSAMYLCASGAGPYEQYFGPGTRLTVT.

The chain employs TRBV7-2 and TRBJ1-5; D is possibly TRBD1 (5 bases). The CDR3 runs 17 residues. V shed 4 bases and J shed 1 base, with 17 bases lying between them. The germline V gene encodes CDR1 SGHTA and CDR2 FQGNSA. CDR3 nucleotide sequence: TGTGCCAGCAGCTCACTAGCGGGGTGGGGGAGCAATCAGCCCCAGCATTTT. As protein: CASSSLAGWGSNQPQHF. Supplemented by reference TRBV7-2 and TRBJ1-5, the full variable domain reads GAGVSQSPSNKVTEKGKDVELRCDPISGHTALYWYRQSLGQGLEFLIYFQGNSAPDKSGLPSDRFSAERTGGSVSTLTIQRTQQEDSAVYLCASSSLAGWGSNQPQHFGDGTRLSIL.

This clonotype occurred once. This clone may be a read error of a much larger clone one base away. J is TRBJ1-4 and V is TRBV29-1; D is unclear. From germline, CDR1 is SQVTM and CDR2 ANQGSEA. This CDR3 has 13 amino acids. V shed 7 bases and J shed 5 bases, with 14 bases lying between them. CDR3 protein: CSGLGGENEKLFF. The CDR3 bases are TGCAGCGGTCTAGGTGGGGAAAATGAAAAACTGTTTTTT.

This clonotype was found many times. V usage is TRBV9 and J usage is TRBJ1-6, with D maybe TRBD1 (6 bases). Trimming took off 5 bases at V and 12 bases at J, with 15 bases between the two ends. Germline V gene lookup returns CDR1 SGDLS and CDR2 YYNGEE. This CDR3 comprises 13 residues. CDR3 nucleotides: TGTGCCAGCAGGGGACACCGAGGCGGACCCCTCCACTTT. This sequence encodes CASRGHRGGPLHF.

The rearrangement links TRBV6-1 to TRBJ2-2; the D gene is possibly TRBD2 (6 bases). V lost 8 bases and J 6 bases, leaving 19 bases between the germline ends. Germline CDR1 MNHNS, CDR2 SASEGT. The CDR3 consists of 15 residues. The CDR3 spells CASGSGVRRAGELFF. CDR3 DNA sequence: TGTGCCAGCGGATCGGGAGTTCGGAGGGCCGGGGAGCTGTTTTTT.

The V gene is TRBV4-3, the J gene TRBJ2-7; D is perhaps TRBD1 (5 bases). Germline-derived CDR1 and CDR2 are LGHNA and YSLEER. The CDR3 has 16 amino acids. Trimming shortened V by 0 bases and J by 9 bases, and 21 bases separated the two germline ends. The DNA of the CDR3 is TGCGCCAGCAGCCAAGATCGACAGCCCGGTATTTCCGGGCAGTACTTC. Protein sequence: CASSQDRQPGISGQYF.

This clonotype has at least ten counts. The rearrangement joins TRBV29-1 to TRBJ1-1, with TRBD1 as a possible D gene (5 bases). The V gene lost 4 bases and the J gene lost 6 bases, with 15 bases spanning the gap. CDR1 and CDR2 from the germline V gene are SQVTM and ANQGSEA. The CDR3 loop spans 13 amino acids. DNA for the CDR3: TGCAGCGTTGCGGGCAGGGATGGCCCTGAAGCTTTCTTT. Translation gives CSVAGRDGPEAFF.

This clonotype has a count of ten or more. The genes are TRBV7-9 and TRBJ1-6, with no clear D. This CDR3 contains 13 residues. V dropped 5 bases and J dropped 14 bases, with 16 bases sitting between them. CDR1 is SEHNR, CDR2 FQNEAQ, per germline (reference sequence). This chain's CDR3 is CASSPPGSNTLHF. In nucleotides, the CDR3 is TGTGCCAGCAGCCCCCCGGGATCGAACACCCTCCACTTT.

In regard to this clonotype: The junction shows a germline mismatch at one end, possibly a read error. V usage is TRBV9 and J usage is TRBJ2-2, with D tentatively TRBD1 (5 bases). CDR1 is SGDLS, CDR2 YYNGEE, per germline. The CDR3 contains 16 residues. CDR3 in amino acids: CASSLPRASHTGELFF. For the CDR3, the DNA is TGCGCCAGCAGCTTGCCCAGGGCCTCTCACACCGGGGAGCTGTTTTTT. Together with reference TRBV9 and TRBJ2-2, the CDR3 gives the full variable domain: DSGVTQTPKHLITATGQRVTLRCSPRSGDLSVYWYQQSLDQGLQFLIQYYNGEERAKGNILERFSAQQFPDLHSELNLSSLELGDSALYFCASSLPRASHTGELFFGEGSRLTVL.

This clonotype was picked up many times. The chain has TRBV29-1 and TRBJ2-7; 10 bases are shared with TRBD2. CDR3 length: 13 residues. Germline CDR1 and CDR2: SQVTM and ANQGSEA. J was trimmed by 2 bases and V by 4 bases; bases with no gene match: 2. CDR3 in DNA: TGCAGCGTTGGGACTAGCGGAACCTACGAGCAGTACTTC. This codes for CSVGTSGTYEQYF.

The V call is TRBV4-3, the J call TRBJ2-5; D is perhaps TRBD2 (7 bases). This CDR3 spans 16 amino acids. V shed 4 bases and J shed 4 bases, with 19 bases lying between them. Germline V gene lookup returns CDR1 LGHNA and CDR2 YSLEER. CDR3 coding DNA: TGCGCCAGCAGCCTTGGGGGGACGGGGGGCCGAGAGACCCAGTACTTC. It codes for CASSLGGTGGRETQYF.

This clonotype was seen repeatedly, ten times or more. The gene calls are TRBV7-2 and TRBJ2-2, with no clear D. The CDR3 totals 13 residues. V was clipped by 1 base and J by 4 bases, with 4 bases between them. Germline V gives CDR1 SGHTA, CDR2 FQGNSA. CDR3 region: CASSLEPTGELFF. CDR3 in DNA: TGTGCCAGCAGCTTAGAGCCCACCGGGGAGCTGTTTTTT. The variable domain in full, with the rest retrieved from reference TRBV7-2 and TRBJ2-2, is GAGVSQSPSNKVTEKGKDVELRCDPISGHTALYWYRQSLGQGLEFLIYFQGNSAPDKSGLPSDRFSAERTGGSVSTLTIQRTQQEDSAVYLCASSLEPTGELFFGEGSRLTVL.